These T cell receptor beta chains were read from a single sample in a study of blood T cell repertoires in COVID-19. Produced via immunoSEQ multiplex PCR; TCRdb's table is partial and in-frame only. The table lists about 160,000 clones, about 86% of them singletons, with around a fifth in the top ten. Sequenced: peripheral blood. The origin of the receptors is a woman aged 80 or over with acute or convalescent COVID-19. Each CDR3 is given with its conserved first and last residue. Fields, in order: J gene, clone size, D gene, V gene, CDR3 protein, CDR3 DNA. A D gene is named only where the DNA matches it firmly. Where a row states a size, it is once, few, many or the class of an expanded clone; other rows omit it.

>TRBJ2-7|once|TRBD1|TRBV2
CASSEARGQGLEQYF
TGTGCCAGCAGTGAAGCGCGGGGACAGGGTCTCGAGCAGTACTTC
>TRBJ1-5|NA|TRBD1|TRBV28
CASSLIQGAMGNQPQHF
TGTGCCAGCAGTTTAATTCAGGGGGCGATGGGCAATCAGCCCCAGCATTTT
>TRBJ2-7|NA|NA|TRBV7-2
CASSLYGGQGAEQYF
TGTGCCAGCAGCTTATACGGGGGGCAGGGCGCCGAGCAGTACTTC
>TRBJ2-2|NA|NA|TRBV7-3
CASSPSEGYTGELFF
TGTGCCAGCAGCCCCTCGGAGGGGTACACCGGGGAGCTGTTTTTT
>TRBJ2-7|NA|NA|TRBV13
CASSLLRGYEQYF
TGTGCCAGCAGCTTATTACGCGGCTACGAGCAGTACTTC
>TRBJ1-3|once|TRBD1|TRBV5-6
CASSLGGTAFSGNTIYF
TGTGCCAGCAGCCTCGGTGGGACAGCCTTCTCTGGAAACACCATATATTTT
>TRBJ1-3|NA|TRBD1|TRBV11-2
CASSLGFRGSSGNTIYF
TGTGCCAGCAGCTTAGGTTTCAGGGGGTCCTCTGGAAACACCATATATTTT
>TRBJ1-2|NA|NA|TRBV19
CASSTRTARITNYGYTF
TGTGCCAGTAGTACCCGGACAGCTCGTATTACTAACTATGGCTACACCTTC
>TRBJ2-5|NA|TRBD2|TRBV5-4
CASSLGLAGEQETQYF
TGTGCCAGCAGCTTGGGACTAGCGGGAGAACAAGAGACCCAGTACTTC
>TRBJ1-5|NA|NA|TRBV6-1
CASSEAVQVGYSNQPQHF
TGTGCCAGCAGTGAAGCAGTACAGGTTGGATATAGCAATCAGCCCCAGCATTTT
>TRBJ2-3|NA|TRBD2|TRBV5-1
CASSLTSGTTSTDTQYF
TGCGCCAGCAGCTTGACTAGCGGGACTACTAGCACAGATACGCAGTATTTT
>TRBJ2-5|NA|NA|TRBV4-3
CASSQDTRGETQYF
TGCGCCAGCAGCCAAGATACGAGGGGGGAGACCCAGTACTTC
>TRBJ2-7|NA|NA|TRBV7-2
CASSLNRLANPSSYEQYF
TGTGCCAGCAGCTTAAATAGGCTAGCCAATCCAAGCTCCTACGAGCAGTACTTC
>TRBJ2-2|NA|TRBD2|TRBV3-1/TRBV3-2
CASSVLSGGYNTGELFF
TGTGCCAGCAGCGTCCTGAGCGGGGGCTATAACACCGGGGAGCTGTTTTTT
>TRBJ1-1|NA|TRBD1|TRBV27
CASSPRQGNTEAFF
TGTGCCAGCAGTCCTAGACAGGGGAACACTGAAGCTTTCTTT
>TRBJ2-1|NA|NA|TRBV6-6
CASTGTIDYNEQFF
TGTGCCAGCACCGGGACAATAGACTACAATGAGCAGTTCTTC
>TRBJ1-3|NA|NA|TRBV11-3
CASSLGGQSGNTIYF
TGTGCCAGCAGCTTAGGCGGACAGTCGGGAAACACCATATATTTT
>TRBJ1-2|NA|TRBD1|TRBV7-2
CASSPTTGFYGYTF
TGTGCCAGCAGCCCAACGACAGGGTTCTACGGCTACACCTTC
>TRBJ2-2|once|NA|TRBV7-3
CASRKQGSGELFF
TGTGCCAGCAGAAAACAGGGATCCGGGGAGCTGTTTTTT
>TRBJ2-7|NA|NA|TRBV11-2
CASSFSDSSSYEQYF
TGTGCCAGCAGCTTTAGTGACAGCAGCTCCTACGAGCAGTACTTC
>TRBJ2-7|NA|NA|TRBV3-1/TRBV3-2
CATRTGSSYEQYF
TGTGCCACCCGGACGGGGAGCTCCTACGAGCAGTACTTC
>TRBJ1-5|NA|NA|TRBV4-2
CASSQEVGNQPQHF
TGTGCCAGCAGCCAAGAAGTAGGCAATCAGCCCCAGCATTTT
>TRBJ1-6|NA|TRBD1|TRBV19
CASSIQGAPGAPLHF
TGTGCCAGTAGTATACAGGGGGCGCCTGGGGCACCCCTCCACTTT
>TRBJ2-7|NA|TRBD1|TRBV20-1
CSASRGQGAYEQYF
TGCAGTGCTAGTCGGGGACAGGGGGCCTACGAGCAGTACTTC
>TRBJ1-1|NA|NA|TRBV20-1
CSARQNTEAFF
TGCAGTGCTAGACAGAACACTGAAGCTTTCTTT
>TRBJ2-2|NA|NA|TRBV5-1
CASSSSDRTGELFF
TGCGCCAGCAGCTCCTCCGACAGAACCGGGGAGCTGTTTTTT
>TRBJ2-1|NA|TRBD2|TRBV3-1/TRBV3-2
CASSLGTSGRGEQFF
TGTGCCAGCAGCCTCGGGACTAGCGGGAGAGGTGAGCAGTTCTTC
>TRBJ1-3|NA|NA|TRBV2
CASRATGGVSGNTIYF
TGTGCCAGCAGAGCGACGGGGGGAGTTTCTGGAAACACCATATATTTT
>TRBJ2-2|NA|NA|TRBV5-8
CASSLLGGPNTGELFF
TGTGCCAGCAGCTTGTTGGGGGGGCCCAACACCGGGGAGCTGTTTTTT
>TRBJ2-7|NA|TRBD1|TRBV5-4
CASSFGTGSFEQYF
TGTGCCAGCAGCTTTGGGACAGGTTCTTTCGAGCAGTACTTC
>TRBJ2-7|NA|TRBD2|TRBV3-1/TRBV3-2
CASSQGGGLAGVYEQYF
TGTGCCAGCAGCCAAGGGGGCGGACTAGCGGGAGTTTACGAGCAGTACTTC
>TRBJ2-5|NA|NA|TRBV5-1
CASSPQPGVYQETQYF
TGCGCCAGCAGCCCTCAGCCAGGGGTGTACCAAGAGACCCAGTACTTC
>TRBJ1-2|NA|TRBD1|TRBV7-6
CASSLGQGGNYGYTF
TGTGCCAGCAGCTTAGGACAGGGTGGTAACTATGGCTACACCTTC
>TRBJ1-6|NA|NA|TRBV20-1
CSASAGGSPLHF
TGCAGTGCTAGTGCAGGAGGTTCACCCCTCCACTTT
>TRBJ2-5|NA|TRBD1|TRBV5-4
CASSSPISRGRETQYF
TGTGCCAGCAGCTCTCCGATTAGCAGGGGGCGGGAGACCCAGTACTTC
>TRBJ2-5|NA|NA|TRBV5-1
CASSLDIFASKETQYF
TGCGCCAGCAGCTTAGATATATTTGCCTCTAAAGAGACCCAGTACTTC
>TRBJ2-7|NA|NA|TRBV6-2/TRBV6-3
CASRYHGQLSSYEQYF
TGTGCCAGCAGATACCATGGACAGTTGAGCTCCTACGAGCAGTACTTC
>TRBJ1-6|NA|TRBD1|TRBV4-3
CASSQDEGAGSPLHF
TGCGCCAGCAGCCAAGATGAGGGGGCAGGTTCACCCCTCCACTTT
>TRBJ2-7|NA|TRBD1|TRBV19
CASSIMNRGDYEQYF
TGTGCCAGTAGTATAATGAACAGGGGGGACTACGAGCAGTACTTC
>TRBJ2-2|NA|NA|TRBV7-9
CASSFSQDTGELFF
TGTGCCAGCAGCTTCTCACAGGACACCGGGGAGCTGTTTTTT
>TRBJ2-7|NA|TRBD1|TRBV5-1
CASSTGTGDEQYF
TGCGCCAGCAGCACCGGGACAGGGGACGAGCAGTACTTC
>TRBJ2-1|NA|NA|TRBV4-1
CASSQDPAGSSYNEQFF
TGCGCCAGCAGCCAAGATCCGGCGGGGAGCTCCTACAATGAGCAGTTCTTC
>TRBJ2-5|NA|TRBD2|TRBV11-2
CASSQGRAVETQYF
TGTGCCAGCAGTCAAGGGAGGGCAGTAGAGACCCAGTACTTC
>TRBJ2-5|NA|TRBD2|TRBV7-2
CASSPRVRRGGETQYF
TGTGCCAGCAGCCCTCGGGTCCGGCGGGGGGGGGAGACCCAGTACTTC
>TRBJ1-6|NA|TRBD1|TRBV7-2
CASSLVGQGNSPLHF
TGTGCCAGCAGCTTAGTGGGACAGGGAAATTCACCCCTCCACTTT